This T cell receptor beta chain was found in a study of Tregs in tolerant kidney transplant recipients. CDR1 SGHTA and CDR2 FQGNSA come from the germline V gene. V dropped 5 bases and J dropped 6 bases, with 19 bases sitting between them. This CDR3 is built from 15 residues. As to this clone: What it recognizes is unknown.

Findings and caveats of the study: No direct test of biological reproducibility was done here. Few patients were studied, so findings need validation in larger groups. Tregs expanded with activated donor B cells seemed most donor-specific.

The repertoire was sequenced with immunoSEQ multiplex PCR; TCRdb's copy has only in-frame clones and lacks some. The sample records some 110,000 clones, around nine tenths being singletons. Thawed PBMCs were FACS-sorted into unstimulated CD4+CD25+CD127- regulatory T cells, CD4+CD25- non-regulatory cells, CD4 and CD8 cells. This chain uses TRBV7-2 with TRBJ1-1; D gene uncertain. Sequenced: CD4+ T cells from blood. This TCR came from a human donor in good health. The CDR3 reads CASSLMVTGQAEAFF. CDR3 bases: TGTGCCAGCAGCCTTATGGTAACGGGCCAGGCTGAAGCTTTCTTT.